One and the same sample provided the 29 T cell receptor beta chains below, sequenced in a study of a mutant IDH1 vaccine in newly diagnosed glioma. These receptors lack a known antigen. Sequencing used immunoSEQ multiplex PCR; TCRdb keeps in-frame clones, though not all of them. The repertoire includes about 25,000 clones, about 77% of them detected once, and about 8.4% sits in the top ten. Described time point: week 5, during vaccination. Each dose delivered 300 ug of mutant IDH1 20-mer peptide subcutaneously with imiquimod. The sample consisted of PBMCs, taken from a glioma patient whose treatment included an IDH1 peptide vaccine. The origin of the receptors is a man in his forties with glioma.

The CDR3 sequence: CAISESIRTDTQYF. The CDR3 nucleotides are TGTGCCATCAGTGAGTCGATCAGGACAGATACGCAGTATTTT. This sequence joins TRBV10-3 and TRBJ2-3; D is undetermined. This CDR3 contains 14 residues. V lost 0 bases and J 3 bases, leaving 7 bases between the germline ends. Germline V gene data show CDR1 as ENHRY and CDR2 as SYGVKD.

As concerns this clone: The junction and the germline gene differ at one end; a read error may be behind it. The chain has TRBV14 and TRBJ1-4; D uncertain. Looked up from germline, CDR1 is SGHDN and CDR2 is FVKESK. This CDR3 comprises 15 residues. The CDR3 here is CASSRYSSTNGKLFF. CDR3 nucleotides: TGTGCCAGCAGCCGATACAGTTCAACTAATGGAAAACTGTTTTTT. Full variable domain (remainder filled in from reference TRBV14 and TRBJ1-4): EAGVTQFPSHSVIEKGQTVTLRCDPISGHDNLYWYRRVMGKEIKFLLHFVKESKQDESGMPNNRFLAERTGGTYSTLKVQPAELEDSGVYFCASSRYSSTNGKLFFGSGTQLSVL.

In this sample, this clone is medium-sized. The CDR3 loop reads CASSQFPTSWNTGELFF. In DNA form, the CDR3 reads TGTGCCAGCAGCCAATTCCCTACTAGCTGGAACACCGGGGAGCTGTTTTTT. V gene TRBV14 combines with J gene TRBJ2-2; D possibly corresponds to TRBD2 (6 bases). The V gene's germline CDR1 is SGHDN and CDR2 FVKESK. V lost 2 bases to trimming and J lost 1 base, with 14 bases between them. CDR3 size: 17 residues.

The chain joins TRBV7-2 to TRBJ1-5, with D unresolved. Per germline, CDR1 SGHTA and CDR2 FQGNSA. The CDR3 sequence is 15 residues long. The ends were cut back, 1 base at V and 0 bases at J, with 7 bases in the middle. In DNA, the CDR3 is TGTGCCAGCAGCTTAGTAGTGAATAGCAATCAGCCCCAGCATTTT. This codes for CASSLVVNSNQPQHF.

The chain links TRBV9 to TRBJ2-5; the match to TRBD2 covers 7 bases. V trimming: 0 bases; J trimming: 5 bases; junction bases outside the gene matches: 7. Germline CDR1 SGDLS, CDR2 YYNGEE. There are 15 residues in the CDR3. As DNA, the CDR3 is TGTGCCAGCAGCGTAGGGCGACTAGCCGGGGAGACCCAGTACTTC. Translated, it gives CASSVGRLAGETQYF.

The chain couples TRBV28 to TRBJ1-6; D not resolved. Trimming left V 1 base short and J 5 bases short, with 12 bases between. Germline loops: CDR1 MDHEN, CDR2 SYDVKM. This CDR3 is 16 amino acids long. CDR3 nucleotides: TGTGCCAGCAGTTTATTGGTTGGCAGTCATAATTCACCCCTCCACTTT. As protein: CASSLLVGSHNSPLHF.

This chain uses TRBV7-2 with TRBJ2-5; 8 nucleotides align to TRBD1. This CDR3 comprises 13 residues. Looked up from germline, CDR1 is SGHTA and CDR2 is FQGNSA. Trimming removed 5 bases from V and 4 bases from J; junction bases left unmatched: 3. CDR3 residues: CASSPDRGETQYF. CDR3 bases: TGTGCCAGCAGCCCTGACAGGGGAGAGACCCAGTACTTC.

V and J are TRBV7-9 and TRBJ2-1; 8 bases line up with TRBD1. Per germline, CDR1 SEHNR and CDR2 FQNEAQ (reference sequence). With V trimmed by 5 bases and J by 8 bases, 8 bases remained unmatched. The CDR3 loop spans 14 amino acids. This CDR3 reads CASSVRQGWDEQFF. DNA for the CDR3: TGTGCCAGCAGCGTCCGACAGGGGTGGGATGAGCAGTTCTTC.

The CDR3: CASSLVGWRRQYDSSYNEQFF. CDR3 DNA sequence: TGTGCCAGCAGCTTAGTAGGGTGGAGGCGACAATACGATAGCTCCTACAATGAGCAGTTCTTC. The chain employs TRBV7-8 and TRBJ2-1, with TRBD2 as a possible D gene (5 bases). Germline-derived CDR1 and CDR2 are SGHVS and FQNEAQ. V lost 1 base to trimming and J lost 0 bases, with 25 bases between them. There are 21 residues in the CDR3.

The chain recombines TRBV9 with TRBJ1-3, with D hard to call. The CDR3 sequence is 13 residues long. V was trimmed by 4 bases and J by 7 bases, leaving 12 bases between them. Germline V lookup: CDR1 SGDLS, CDR2 YYNGEE. The CDR3 region is CASSFRPGNTIYF. Here the CDR3 DNA reads TGTGCCAGCAGCTTTCGCCCCGGGAACACCATATATTTT. Drawing the rest from reference TRBV9 and TRBJ1-3, the complete variable domain is DSGVTQTPKHLITATGQRVTLRCSPRSGDLSVYWYQQSLDQGLQFLIQYYNGEERAKGNILERFSAQQFPDLHSELNLSSLELGDSALYFCASSFRPGNTIYFGEGSWLTVV.

This clone appeared once. The V call is TRBV30, the J call TRBJ1-2, with TRBD1 matching over 8 bases. Trimming at V came to 2 bases and at J to 5 bases, leaving 13 bases not matched to a gene. The germline V gene encodes CDR1 GTSNPN and CDR2 SVGIG (reference sequence). CDR3 length: 16 amino acids. CDR3 amino acids: CAWSSGQGFIVYGYTF. CDR3 in DNA: TGTGCCTGGAGTTCAGGACAGGGCTTTATTGTTTATGGCTACACCTTC.

This chain connects TRBV18 to TRBJ2-1; 7 bases are a match to TRBD2. CDR1 KGHSH and CDR2 LQKENI come from the germline V gene. V lost 2 bases to trimming and J lost 0 bases; unmatched junction nucleotides: 10. The CDR3 has 18 amino acids. This chain's CDR3 is CASSPILADLGSYNEQFF. The CDR3 DNA is TGTGCCAGCTCACCAATCCTAGCGGATTTGGGCTCCTACAATGAGCAGTTCTTC. The full variable domain, its missing parts supplied by reference TRBV18 and TRBJ2-1, is NAGVMQNPRHLVRRRGQEARLRCSPMKGHSHVYWYRQLPEEGLKFMVYLQKENIIDESGMPKERFSAEFPKEGPSILRIQQVVRGDSAAYFCASSPILADLGSYNEQFFGPGTRLTVL.

The chain is built from TRBV7-9 and TRBJ2-7; D is unclear. The CDR3 totals 12 residues. CDR1 SEHNR and CDR2 FQNEAQ come from the germline V gene (reference sequence). V was pared by 6 bases and J by 7 bases, with 13 bases between. The CDR3 nucleotides are TGTGCCAGCAGTCAAGCAGTTCGGGAGCAGTACTTC. Its protein product is CASSQAVREQYF.

The chain uses TRBV12-5 and TRBJ1-4; 7 bases fit TRBD1. Germline lookup yields CDR1 LGHNT and CDR2 FRNRAP. The J segment lost 5 bases and the V segment lost 9 bases, leaving 6 bases of the junction unmatched. The CDR3 covers 13 residues. The CDR3 spells CASQTGINEKLFF. Here the CDR3 DNA reads TGTGCTAGCCAGACAGGGATAAATGAAAAACTGTTTTTT.

V is TRBV11-2 and J is TRBJ1-4; D is undetermined. The CDR3 covers 14 residues. Trimming left V 3 bases short and J 8 bases short, with 13 bases between. Germline assignment: CDR1 SGHAT and CDR2 FQNNGV. Here the CDR3 reads CASSFAGREEKLFF. CDR3 bases: TGTGCCAGCAGCTTTGCAGGAAGAGAAGAAAAACTGTTTTTT.

The rearrangement joins TRBV19 to TRBJ1-2; 9 bases fit TRBD1. The CDR3 has 13 residues. Germline V gives CDR1 LNHDA, CDR2 SQIVND (reference sequence). V was pared by 10 bases and J by 8 bases, with 11 bases of the junction left unmatched. In nucleotides, the CDR3 is TGTGCCACCCTACAGGGGGCGCAGGGGGGCTACACCTTC. Its protein product is CATLQGAQGGYTF. Filled out from reference TRBV19 and TRBJ1-2, the complete variable domain reads DGGITQSPKYLFRKEGQNVTLSCEQNLNHDAMYWYRQDPGQGLRLIYYSQIVNDFQKGDIAEGYSVSREKKESFPLTVTSAQKNPTAFYLCATLQGAQGGYTFGSGTRLTVV.

The V call is TRBV11-2, the J call TRBJ1-1; perhaps TRBD1 as D (6 bases). This CDR3 is 14 amino acids long. The V gene lost 4 bases and the J gene lost 5 bases, with 14 bases spanning the gap. Germline CDR1 is SGHAT and CDR2 is FQNNGV. The CDR3 coding sequence is TGTGCCAGCAGCTACGGACAGTGGGAGACTGAAGCTTTCTTT. Translation: CASSYGQWETEAFF.

The rearrangement links TRBV14 to TRBJ1-2; TRBD1 matches at 9 bases. J lost 0 bases, V lost 2 bases, and 13 bases had no gene match. This CDR3 has 19 amino acids. Germline-derived CDR1 and CDR2 are SGHDN and FVKESK. DNA for the CDR3: TGTGCCAGCAGCCAAAAACCGGGACAGGGTGTTAGTTCTAACTATGGCTACACCTTC. This sequence encodes CASSQKPGQGVSSNYGYTF.

The chain couples TRBV14 to TRBJ2-5; the D gene could be TRBD1 or TRBD2 (6 bases each). There are 14 residues in the CDR3. Deletions cut 4 bases from V and 1 base from J, with 10 bases between. Germline CDR1 and CDR2: SGHDN and FVKESK. CDR3 loop: CASSPGGGQETQYF. Written as DNA, the CDR3 is TGTGCCAGCAGCCCTGGAGGGGGCCAAGAGACCCAGTACTTC.

This chain connects TRBV5-6 to TRBJ2-3, with 10 bases aligning to TRBD1. J gave up 5 bases and V 3 bases, and 6 bases lay outside the gene matches. This CDR3 is 15 amino acids long. CDR1 and CDR2 from the germline V gene are SGHDT and YYEEEE. In DNA form, the CDR3 reads TGTGCCAGCAGCTCCGACAGGGGGCCGAGAGATACGCAGTATTTT. Translation: CASSSDRGPRDTQYF.

The chain uses TRBV2 and TRBJ2-7, with 7 bases identical to TRBD1. This CDR3 is built from 15 residues. Germline trimming cut 7 bases from V and 3 bases from J; bases unmatched to any gene: 12. Germline lookup yields CDR1 SNHLY and CDR2 FYNNEI. The CDR3 is CASKRAPGGGYEQYV. The CDR3 DNA reads as TGTGCCAGCAAGCGCGCCCCAGGGGGTGGCTACGAGCAGTACGTC.

CDR3 sequence (DNA): TGTGCCAGCAGCTCCAGGGGCCCAGATACGCAGTATTTT. Translation gives CASSSRGPDTQYF. The J gene is TRBJ2-3, the V gene TRBV7-9; the D gene is possibly TRBD1 (6 bases). This CDR3 region has 13 residues. Trimming left V 4 bases short and J 4 bases short, with 9 bases between. The germline gives CDR1 SEHNR, CDR2 FQNEAQ (reference sequence).

The genes are TRBV7-6 and TRBJ2-5, with D perhaps being TRBD1 or TRBD2 (5 bases each). Germline loops: CDR1 SGHVS, CDR2 FNYEAQ. This CDR3 has 15 amino acids. Trimming cost V 1 base and J 4 bases, with 13 bases left between them. The CDR3 loop is CASSLGGAGRETQYF. The CDR3 nucleotides are TGTGCCAGCAGCTTAGGAGGGGCAGGGAGAGAGACCCAGTACTTC.

The rearrangement joins TRBV27 to TRBJ2-2, with TRBD1 matching over 10 bases. V dropped 7 bases and J dropped 3; count of bases not matched to a gene: 5. In germline, CDR1 is MNHEY, CDR2 SMNVEV (reference sequence). CDR3 length: 15 amino acids. The DNA of the CDR3 is TGTGCCAGCAAGACCGGGACAGGGGACACCGGGGAGCTGTTTTTT. It codes for CASKTGTGDTGELFF.

The rearrangement joins TRBV6-1 to TRBJ2-5; 9 bases agree with TRBD2. The end of the DNA fits TRBJ2-7 better, so the J call may be wrong. Germline loops: CDR1 MNHNS, CDR2 SASEGT. The CDR3 is 19 amino acids. The CDR3 bases are TGTGCCAGCAGTGAAAGGGCTAGCGGGATTTTTTCGATTGGGAACGAGCAGTACTTC. This encodes CASSERASGIFSIGNEQYF.

This chain joins TRBV12-5 and TRBJ2-7; D possibly matches TRBD1 or TRBD2 (5 bases each). Per germline, CDR1 LGHNT and CDR2 FRNRAP. V lost 0 bases to trimming and J lost 1 base, with 13 bases between them. The CDR3 is made up of 16 amino acids. The CDR3 loop reads CASGLVLGVVSYEQYV. Written as DNA, the CDR3 is TGTGCTAGTGGTTTGGTACTGGGGGTCGTATCCTACGAGCAGTACGTC.

The rearrangement joins TRBV11-2 to TRBJ1-2; D perhaps matches TRBD1 (5 bases). Between the trimmed V and J ends, which lost 1 base and 5 bases, there was a span of 11 bases. The CDR3 sequence is 14 residues long. From germline, CDR1 is SGHAT and CDR2 FQNNGV. CDR3 DNA sequence: TGTGCCAGCAGCTTAGGGGGCAGGCCTTATGGCTACACCTTC. Amino acid sequence: CASSLGGRPYGYTF.

The chain recombines TRBV11-3 with TRBJ2-3, with 11 bases fitting TRBD2. Germline V gene lookup returns CDR1 SGHNT and CDR2 YENEEA. V lost 2 bases to trimming and J lost 6 bases; unmatched junction nucleotides: 4. This CDR3 spans 15 amino acids. The CDR3 nucleotides read TGTGCCAGCAGCTTAACTAGCGGGAGCTTGGATACGCAGTATTTT. Protein product: CASSLTSGSLDTQYF.

V is TRBV5-1 and J is TRBJ2-3; the match to TRBD2 covers 13 bases. Germline V gene sequence: CDR1 SGHRS, CDR2 YFSETQ. Germline trimming cut 3 bases from V and 2 bases from J; bases unmatched to any gene: 6. This CDR3 region has 17 residues. CDR3 in DNA: TGCGCCAGCAGCTCCGGGACTAGCGGGATATTCACAGATACGCAGTATTTT. Its translation: CASSSGTSGIFTDTQYF.